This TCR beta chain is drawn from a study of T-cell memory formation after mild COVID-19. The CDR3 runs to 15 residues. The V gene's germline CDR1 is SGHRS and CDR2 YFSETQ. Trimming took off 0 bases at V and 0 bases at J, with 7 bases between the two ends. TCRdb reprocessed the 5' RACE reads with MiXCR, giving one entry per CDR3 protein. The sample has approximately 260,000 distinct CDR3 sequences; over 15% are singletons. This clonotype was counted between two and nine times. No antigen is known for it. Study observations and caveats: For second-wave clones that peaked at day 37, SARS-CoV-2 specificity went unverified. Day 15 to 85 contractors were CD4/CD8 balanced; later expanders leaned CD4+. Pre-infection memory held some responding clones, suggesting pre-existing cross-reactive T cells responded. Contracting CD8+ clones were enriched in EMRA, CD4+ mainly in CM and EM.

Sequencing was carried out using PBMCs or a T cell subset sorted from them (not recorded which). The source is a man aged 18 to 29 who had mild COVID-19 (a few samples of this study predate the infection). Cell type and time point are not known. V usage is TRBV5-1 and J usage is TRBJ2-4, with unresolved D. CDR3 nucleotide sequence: TGCGCCAGCAGCTTGGCCCCGGGAGCCAAAAACATTCAGTACTTC. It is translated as CASSLAPGAKNIQYF.